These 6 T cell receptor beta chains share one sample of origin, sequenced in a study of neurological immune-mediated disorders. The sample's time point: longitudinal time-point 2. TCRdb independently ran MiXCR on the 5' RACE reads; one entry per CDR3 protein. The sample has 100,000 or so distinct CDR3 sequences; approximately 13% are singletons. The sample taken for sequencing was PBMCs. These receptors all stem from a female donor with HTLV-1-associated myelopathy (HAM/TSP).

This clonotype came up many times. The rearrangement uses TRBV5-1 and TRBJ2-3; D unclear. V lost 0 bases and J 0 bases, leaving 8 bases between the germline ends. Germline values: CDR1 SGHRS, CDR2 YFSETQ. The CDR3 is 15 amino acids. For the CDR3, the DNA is TGCGCCAGCAGCTTGGGGACGGATAGCACAGATACGCAGTATTTT. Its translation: CASSLGTDSTDTQYF.

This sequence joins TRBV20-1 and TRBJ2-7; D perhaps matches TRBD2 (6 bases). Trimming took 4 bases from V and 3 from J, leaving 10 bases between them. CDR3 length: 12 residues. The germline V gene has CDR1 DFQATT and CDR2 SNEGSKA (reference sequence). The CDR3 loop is CSAIRDFYEQYF. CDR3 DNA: TGCAGTGCTATCCGGGACTTCTACGAGCAGTACTTC.

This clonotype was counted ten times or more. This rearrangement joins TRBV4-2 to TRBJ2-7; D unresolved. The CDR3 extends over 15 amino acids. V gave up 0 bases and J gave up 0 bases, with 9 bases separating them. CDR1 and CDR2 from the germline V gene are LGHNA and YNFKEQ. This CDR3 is CASSQDYLSSYEQYF. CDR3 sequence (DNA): TGTGCCAGCAGCCAAGATTATCTAAGCTCCTACGAGCAGTACTTC.

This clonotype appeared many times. CDR3 coding DNA: TGTGCCAGCAGTACAGGGGGTTGGCAGCCCCAGCATTTT. It codes for CASSTGGWQPQHF. The J gene is TRBJ1-5, the V gene TRBV27; TRBD1 agrees at 8 bases. Per the germline V gene, CDR1 is MNHEY and CDR2 is SMNVEV (reference sequence). The ends lost 5 bases at V and 7 bases at J; junction bases unmatched: 4. This CDR3 has 13 residues.

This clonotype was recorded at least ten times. This CDR3 reads CASSVGVGGLNYGYTF. CDR3 DNA: TGTGCCAGCAGCGTAGGGGTCGGGGGCCTTAACTATGGCTACACCTTC. This sequence joins TRBV9 and TRBJ1-2; D possibly corresponds to TRBD1 (6 bases). Trimming stripped 0 bases from V and 1 base from J, with 13 bases between. There are 16 residues in the CDR3. CDR1 and CDR2 (germline): SGDLS, YYNGEE.

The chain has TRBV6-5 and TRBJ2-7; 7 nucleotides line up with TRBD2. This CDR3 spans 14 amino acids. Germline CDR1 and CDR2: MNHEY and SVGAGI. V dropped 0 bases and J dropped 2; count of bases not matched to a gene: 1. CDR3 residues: CASSYSGRAYEQYF. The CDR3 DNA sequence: TGTGCCAGCAGTTACTCGGGGAGGGCCTACGAGCAGTACTTC.